Sequencing of this T cell receptor beta chain was carried out in a study of cytomegalovirus exposure and HLA in healthy donors. Study results and limitations: In a later analysis, specific HLA alleles were associated with 15,000 to 20,000 TCR beta sequences at a 0.05 false discovery rate. Later analysis identified a missense DCLRE1C variant that was linked to TCR beta V- and J-gene trimming.

Trimming cost V 0 bases and J 1 base, with 8 bases left between them. Germline CDR1 and CDR2: SGDLS and YYNGEE. The CDR3 totals 15 residues. The PCR contained 60 Vbeta and 13 Jbeta primers. TCRdb's table, derived via immunoSEQ multiplex PCR, lists solely in-frame clones and lacks some. This sample has some 190,000 clones, with 78% found just once. Regarding this clone: Its antigen is not identified.

The receptor was isolated from a female donor in good health and CMV-seronegative. Sample: PBMCs. This chain joins TRBV9 and TRBJ2-1, with a tentative D call TRBD2 (6 bases). The CDR3 nucleotides read TGTGCCAGCAGCGTAGACGGGGGATCCTACAATGAGCAGTTCTTC. It codes for CASSVDGGSYNEQFF.